This T cell receptor (beta chain) is drawn from a study of cytomegalovirus exposure and HLA in healthy donors. Study-wide results and limits: Trimming of TCR beta V- and J-genes showed a link, identified in a later analysis, to a missense DCLRE1C variant. Most TCR sequences were seen very rarely across donors, but some public TCRs occurred in many. Being productive about 87% or about 30% of the time was typical of most TCR beta V segments in an earlier analysis.

The PCR employed 60 Vbeta primers together with 13 Jbeta primers. Study processing details: About 83 million unique TCR beta chains, 9 million to 12 million shared, were counted in a later analysis. TCRdb's copy holds only in-frame clones and misses some; the assay was immunoSEQ multiplex PCR. V and J calls plus clone size are reproduced from that table; the DNA served to infer D and trimming. The table lists about 120,000 clones, over 15% of them singletons, with about 3.1% in the top ten. This clone came up a few times. The antigen remains unidentified. The length of the CDR3 is 16 residues. CDR1 LGHNA and CDR2 YSLEER come from the germline V gene. With 1 base removed from V and 5 bases from J, the gap between germline ends came to 18 bases.

This clonotype was obtained from a female donor in good health and CMV-seropositive. The chain employs TRBV4-3 and TRBJ2-7; the D gene is possibly TRBD2 (6 bases). The sample consisted of PBMCs. CDR3 in amino acids: CASSQVRASENHEQYF. DNA for the CDR3: TGCGCCAGCAGCCAAGTGAGGGCTAGCGAAAACCACGAGCAGTACTTC.